The 2 T cell receptor beta chains below were found in one sample sequenced in a study of cytomegalovirus exposure and HLA in healthy donors. The PCR made use of 60 Vbeta and 13 Jbeta primers. Sequencing was performed with immunoSEQ multiplex PCR; in TCRdb, only in-frame clones are kept and a portion is missing. The data hold about 73,000 clones, with 65% to 80% observed a single time. The sample consisted of PBMCs. The receptors come from a man between 65 and 85 years old in good health and CMV-seronegative.

The rearrangement links TRBV11-2 to TRBJ2-1; 12 bases map to TRBD2. CDR1 and CDR2 (germline): SGHAT, FQNNGV. This CDR3 spans 17 amino acids. V lost 5 bases and J lost 1; bases outside the gene matches: 6. The CDR3 nucleotides are TGTGCCAGCAGCCGTACTAGCGGGGGGCCTTCCTACAATGAGCAGTTCTTC. Amino acids: CASSRTSGGPSYNEQFF.

This clone appeared a few times. The rearrangement joins TRBV6-5 to TRBJ2-7; D gene uncertain. V lost 2 bases and J 0 bases, leaving 14 bases between the germline ends. CDR1 and CDR2 from the germline V gene are MNHEY and SVGAGI. The CDR3 loop spans 16 amino acids. Written as DNA, the CDR3 is TGTGCCAGCAGTTACCTTAGAACCGTAAGCTCCTACGAGCAGTACTTC. This gives the protein CASSYLRTVSSYEQYF.